This TCR beta chain derives from a study of regulatory T cells in long-lasting Graves disease (dated by TCRdb to the early 2020s). In the study overall: Persistent Graves' disease was defined as persistently positive TSH receptor autoantibodies together with antithyroid drug treatment for over 5 years. This study used TCR sequencing and RNA sequencing of peripheral blood to compare persistent Graves' disease patients against newly diagnosed Graves' disease patients. The study was registered as a clinical trial and conducted in China. TCR sequencing covered around 13 persistent and roughly 20 newly diagnosed Graves' disease patients, some 33 samples in total. Antithyroid drugs had been taken for approximately 9.5 years on average by persistent Graves' disease patients in the clinical cohort.

On the study overall, not on this receptor specifically: Persistent disease showed preferential use of TRBV28, TRBJ1-2 and TRBJ2-5, whereas newly diagnosed disease favored TRBV20-1 and TRBJ2-1. Sequencing and analysis were limited to the TCR beta chain. More public clonotypes were shared among persistent patients (more than 2,500) than among newly diagnosed patients (966). As a limitation, the authors acknowledged that the small sample size may reduce accuracy. Only peripheral blood was studied, because thyroid tissue, the primary lesion, was inaccessible. Compared with newly diagnosed patients, persistent Graves' disease patients had lower TCR Shannon entropy and fewer highly expanded clones, which suggests clonal expansion.

CDR1 is given as PRHDT and CDR2 as FYEKMQ, both from the germline V gene (reference sequence). V loses 5 bases, J loses 7 bases, and the germline ends lie 11 bases apart. Inclusive of the bounding cysteine and phenylalanine, the CDR3 is 12 residues long. The entry retains the CDR3 DNA only, 36 bases that are in frame from base 1. This specimen's time point label, interpreted: persistent/refractory GD, antithyroid drugs over 5 years with positive TRAb. For both TCR sequencing and RNA sequencing, RNA was extracted from PBMCs in TRIzol. Graves' disease was diagnosed according to American Thyroid Association guidelines. Patients for the study were recruited at an endocrinology department in Xi'an, China. From each patient, about 8.9 milliliters of peripheral blood was collected into an EDTA anticoagulant tube. Ficoll Paque Plus density gradient separation was used to isolate PBMCs, and no additional T cell sorting was done. RNA quality was checked with an Agilent 2100 Bioanalyzer and agarose gel, and concentration with a NanoDrop 2000.

The method was multiplex PCR. Sequencing used an Illumina HiSeq 4000. iRepertoire HTBI primers and Arm-PCR amplification of CDR3 regions were used to construct TCR beta libraries. PCR products were gel purified before sequencing. The original methods were these. Gene usage analysis of CDR3 amino acid clonotypes relied on the roughly 58 TRBV and about 13 TRBJ segments identified across samples. COPE and FqMerger were used to merge filtered high-quality paired reads into contigs. BLAST was used to align contigs to the IMGT TRBV, TRBD and TRBJ reference genes, and CDR3 was defined following IMGT. Any clonotype with a frequency above 0.1% was counted as a highly expanded clone. Repertoire diversity was measured by Shannon entropy, and V-J evenness by the Gini coefficient. Clonotypes shared by more than one individual were considered public. Through fastp at Q25 and MiXCR, TCRdb rebuilt clones from the public reads, retaining in-frame beta chains. When rows share a CDR3 protein, they turn into one entry using the most common DNA and genes. The V and J calls here are based on TCRdb, not the publication. The sample table lists roughly 450,000 distinct CDR3 sequences, less than 25% of them with a count of one. Less than 9% of the sample is in the top ten clones.

The sample holds a few counts of this clonotype. Its specific antigen is unknown. Base quality data are lacking; no much larger clone is found one base away. The material was peripheral blood mononuclear cells (PBMCs), obtained when the disease was refractory, from a patient treated with antithyroid drugs. The chain uses TRBV13 and TRBJ1-1; the D gene is possibly TRBD1, with 6 bases matching. The sequence came from a female donor with Graves disease. Read as DNA, the sequence is TGTGCCAGCAGCGATGGGACAATTGAAGCTTTCTTT. Its product reads: CASSDGTIEAFF. Supplemented by the reference TRBV13 and TRBJ1-1 proteins around the CDR3, the complete variable domain is AAGVIQSPRHLIKEKRETATLKCYPIPRHDTVYWYQQGPGQDPQFLISFYEKMQSDKGSIPDRFSAQQFSDYHSELNMSSLELGDSALYFCASSDGTIEAFFGQGTRLTVV.